This TCR beta chain was sequenced for a study of CD8+ T cells in alopecia areata. Study-wide context: The share of scalp area affected provided the severity score for treated patients.

Sequencing templates came from extracted RNA that was reverse transcribed into cDNA. Sequencing was performed with immunoSEQ multiplex PCR; in TCRdb, only in-frame clones are kept and a portion is missing. The profile shows approximately 150,000 clones, 58% of them singletons. Findings and caveats of the study: Persistence in scalp and blood during tofacitinib was observed for many expanded lesional clones.

Worth noting for this clone: Antigen: not known.

Treatment: oral pan-JAK inhibitor, 5-10 mg twice daily. Germline-derived CDR1 and CDR2 are SNHLY and FYNNEI. This CDR3 is built from 12 residues. V was pared by 3 bases and J by 6 bases, with 7 bases between. The chain combines TRBV2 with TRBJ2-3; TRBD2 is a possible D gene (5 bases). The clonotype originates from a human donor with alopecia areata. This specimen was CD4+ T cells sorted from blood, taken between weeks 55 and 70, from a patient treated with tofacitinib. The CDR3 sequence: CASSESGDTQYF. The DNA for the CDR3 is TGTGCCAGCAGTGAGTCGGGGGATACGCAGTATTTT.